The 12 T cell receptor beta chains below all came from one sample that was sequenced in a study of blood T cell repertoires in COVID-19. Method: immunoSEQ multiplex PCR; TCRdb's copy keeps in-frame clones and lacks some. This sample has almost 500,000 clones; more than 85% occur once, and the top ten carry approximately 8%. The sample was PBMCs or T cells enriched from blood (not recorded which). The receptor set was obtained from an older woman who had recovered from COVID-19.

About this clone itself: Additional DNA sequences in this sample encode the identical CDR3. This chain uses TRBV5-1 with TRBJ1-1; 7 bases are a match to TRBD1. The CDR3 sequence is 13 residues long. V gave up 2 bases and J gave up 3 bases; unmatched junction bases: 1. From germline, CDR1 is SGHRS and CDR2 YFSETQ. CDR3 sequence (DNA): TGCGCCAGCAGCTTACAGGGGTACACTGAAGCTTTCTTT. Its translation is CASSLQGYTEAFF.

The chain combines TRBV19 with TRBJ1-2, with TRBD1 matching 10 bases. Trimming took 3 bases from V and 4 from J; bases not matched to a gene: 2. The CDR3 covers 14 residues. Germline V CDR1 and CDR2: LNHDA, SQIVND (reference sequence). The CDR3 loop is CASSIGDRGYGYTF. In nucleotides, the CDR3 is TGTGCCAGTAGTATCGGGGACAGGGGCTATGGCTACACCTTC.

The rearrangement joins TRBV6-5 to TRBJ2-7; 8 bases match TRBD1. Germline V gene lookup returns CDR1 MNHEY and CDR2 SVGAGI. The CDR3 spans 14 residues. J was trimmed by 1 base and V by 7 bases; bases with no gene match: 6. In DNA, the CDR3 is TGTGCCAGCATCGGACAGGGACCATCCTACGAGCAGTACGTC. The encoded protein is CASIGQGPSYEQYV.

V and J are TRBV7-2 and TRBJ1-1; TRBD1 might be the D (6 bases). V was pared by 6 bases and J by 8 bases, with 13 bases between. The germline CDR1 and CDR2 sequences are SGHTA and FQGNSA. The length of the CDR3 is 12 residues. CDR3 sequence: CASSRGGREAFF. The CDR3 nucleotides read TGTGCCAGCAGTCGAGGGGGAAGGGAAGCTTTCTTT.

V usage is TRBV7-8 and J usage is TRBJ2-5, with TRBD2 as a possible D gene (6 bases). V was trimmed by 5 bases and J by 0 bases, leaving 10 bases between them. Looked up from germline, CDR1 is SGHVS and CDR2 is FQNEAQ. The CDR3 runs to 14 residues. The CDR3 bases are TGTGCCAGCAGCAAAGGACTATACCAAGAGACCCAGTACTTC. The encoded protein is CASSKGLYQETQYF.

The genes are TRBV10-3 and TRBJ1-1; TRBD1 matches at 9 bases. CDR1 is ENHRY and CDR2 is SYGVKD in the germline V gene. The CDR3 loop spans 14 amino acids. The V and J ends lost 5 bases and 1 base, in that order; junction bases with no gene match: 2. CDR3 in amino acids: CAISPGQGNTEAFF. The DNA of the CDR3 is TGTGCCATCAGTCCGGGACAGGGGAACACTGAAGCTTTCTTT.

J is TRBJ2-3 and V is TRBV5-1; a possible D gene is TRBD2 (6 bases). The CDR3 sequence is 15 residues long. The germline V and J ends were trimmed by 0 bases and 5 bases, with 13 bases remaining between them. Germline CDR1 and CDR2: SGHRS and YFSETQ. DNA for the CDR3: TGCGCCAGCAGCTTGGGGGCGGTGCGGGGAGATACGCAGTATTTT. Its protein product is CASSLGAVRGDTQYF.

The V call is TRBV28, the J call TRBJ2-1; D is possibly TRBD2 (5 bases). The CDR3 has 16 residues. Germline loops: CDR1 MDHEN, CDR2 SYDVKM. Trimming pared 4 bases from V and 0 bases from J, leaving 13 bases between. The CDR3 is CASSSWRVLSYNEQFF. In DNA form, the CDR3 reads TGTGCCAGCAGTTCATGGCGGGTCCTCTCCTACAATGAGCAGTTCTTC.

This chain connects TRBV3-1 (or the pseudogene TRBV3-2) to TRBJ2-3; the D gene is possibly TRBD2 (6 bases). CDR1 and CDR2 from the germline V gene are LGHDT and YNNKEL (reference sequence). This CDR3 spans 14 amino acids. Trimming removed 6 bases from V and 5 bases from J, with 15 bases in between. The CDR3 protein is CASRRAGGEDTQYF. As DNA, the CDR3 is TGTGCCAGCAGGCGGGCTGGCGGGGAAGATACGCAGTATTTT.

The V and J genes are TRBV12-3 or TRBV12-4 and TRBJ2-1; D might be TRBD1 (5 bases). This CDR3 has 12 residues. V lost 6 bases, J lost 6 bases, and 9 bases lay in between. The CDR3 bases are TGTGCCAGCAGCCGACAGCCCAATGAGCAGTTCTTC. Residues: CASSRQPNEQFF.

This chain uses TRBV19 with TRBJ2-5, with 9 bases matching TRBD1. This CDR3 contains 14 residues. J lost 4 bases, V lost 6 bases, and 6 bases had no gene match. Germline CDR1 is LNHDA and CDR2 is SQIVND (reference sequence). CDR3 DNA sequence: TGTGCCAGTAGCCGTAGGACAGGGGCAGAGACCCAGTACTTC. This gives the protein CASSRRTGAETQYF.

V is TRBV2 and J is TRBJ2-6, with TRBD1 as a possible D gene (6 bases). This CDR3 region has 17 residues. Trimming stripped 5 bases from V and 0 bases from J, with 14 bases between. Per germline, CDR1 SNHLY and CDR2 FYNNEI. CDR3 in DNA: TGTGCCAGCAGTCCTGACAGGCGACGCTCTGGGGCCAACGTCCTGACTTTC. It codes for CASSPDRRRSGANVLTF.